Below are 6 T cell receptor beta chains sequenced from a single sample in a study of blood T cells in healthy people across ages. The authors ran a second PCR of about 7 to 12 cycles using a sample-barcoded 5' primer and a J-beta primer mix. MiXCR, applied by TCRdb to the 5' RACE reads, yields one record per CDR3 protein. The profile shows 540,000 or so distinct CDR3 sequences, 20% to 30% of them singletons. These records were also assigned to another study, of T cells of mothers and their children.

Sequenced input: blood. The receptors here all came from a boy younger than 18 in good health.

The chain recombines TRBV20-1 with TRBJ2-4, with 7 bases matching TRBD1. The CDR3 runs 15 residues. The junction had 7 bases not matched to a gene; V was cut back by 5 bases and J by 0 bases. Germline CDR1 reads DFQATT; CDR2 reads SNEGSKA (reference sequence). CDR3 sequence: CSAPYTGVAKNIQYF. CDR3 nucleotide sequence: TGCAGTGCTCCATACACAGGGGTAGCCAAAAACATTCAGTACTTC.

This clonotype was counted ten times or more. The V gene is TRBV5-1, the J gene TRBJ2-5; D gene unclear. This CDR3 is 15 amino acids long. CDR1 is SGHRS, CDR2 YFSETQ, per germline. The germline V and J ends were trimmed by 2 bases and 3 bases, with 14 bases remaining between them. The CDR3 bases are TGCGCCAGCAGCTTCTATATTAGACACGAAGAGACCCAGTACTTC. Its protein is CASSFYIRHEETQYF.

The V gene is TRBV6-5, the J gene TRBJ1-3; D is uncertain. The germline V and J ends were trimmed by 4 bases and 0 bases, with 10 bases remaining between them. CDR1 and CDR2 (germline): MNHEY, SVGAGI. CDR3 length: 15 amino acids. The CDR3 protein is CASSWSDNSGNTIYF. The CDR3 coding sequence is TGTGCCAGCAGTTGGAGTGATAACTCTGGAAACACCATATATTTT.

In this sample, this clonotype turned up many times. This rearrangement joins TRBV4-3 to TRBJ2-5; D is undetermined. The DNA end is a closer match to TRBJ2-1, so the J assignment may be wrong. The germline gives CDR1 LGHNA, CDR2 YSLEER. The CDR3 has 12 residues. The CDR3 DNA reads as TGCGCCAGCAGCCAAGATTTTGGGGAGCAGTTCTTC. It translates to CASSQDFGEQFF.

This clonotype showed up just a few times. The chain is built from TRBV10-3 and TRBJ2-3; D may be TRBD1 (6 bases). Trimming pared 7 bases from V and 5 bases from J, leaving 13 bases between. The CDR3 contains 13 residues. CDR1 ENHRY and CDR2 SYGVKD come from the germline V gene. The chain's CDR3 is CAIKFQDRDTQYF. CDR3 in DNA: TGTGCCATCAAGTTCCAGGACAGAGATACGCAGTATTTT.

V gene TRBV4-3 combines with J gene TRBJ2-7; D ambiguous. The V end was cut by 0 bases, the J end by 2 bases, with 11 bases between. Germline V gene data show CDR1 as LGHNA and CDR2 as YSLEER. The CDR3 runs 15 residues. DNA for the CDR3: TGCGCCAGCAGCCAAGAATCCGACAACCCCTACGAGCAGTACTTC. Protein: CASSQESDNPYEQYF.